Below, 21 T cell receptor beta chains from the same sample are listed, as sequenced in a study of blood T cell repertoires in COVID-19. Here immunoSEQ multiplex PCR was the method, and the copy in TCRdb shows in-frame clones only, minus some. The profile covers over 250,000 clones, with more than 70% appearing a single time and roughly 2% taken by the ten largest. The specimen sequenced was PBMCs or T cells enriched from blood (not recorded which). Receptor source: an older woman in a cohort exposed to, infected with or recovered from COVID-19 (not recorded which).

This chain links TRBV30 with TRBJ2-1; D perhaps matches TRBD2 (6 bases). V was trimmed by 3 bases and J by 10 bases, leaving 7 bases between them. The CDR3 loop spans 10 amino acids. The germline V gene has CDR1 GTSNPN and CDR2 SVGIG (reference sequence). In DNA form, the CDR3 reads TGTGCCTGGAGCACTAGCGAGCAGTTCTTC. Translating it yields CAWSTSEQFF.

The chain recombines TRBV12-3 or TRBV12-4 with TRBJ1-1, with 7 bases fitting TRBD1. J gave up 11 bases and V 6 bases, and 9 bases lay outside the gene matches. The CDR3 spans 12 residues. The DNA of the CDR3 is TGTGCCAGCAGAACAGGGGAGAAGGGGGCTTTCTTT. This encodes CASRTGEKGAFF.

This chain links TRBV12-3 or TRBV12-4 with TRBJ1-2; maybe TRBD1 (6 bases). The V gene lost 4 bases and the J gene lost 4 bases, with 7 bases spanning the gap. CDR3 size: 12 residues. The CDR3 nucleotides are TGTGCCAGCAGTTCGGACAGCTATGGCTACACCTTC. Translated: CASSSDSYGYTF.

The rearrangement joins TRBV2 to TRBJ1-5; unclear D gene. CDR1 is SNHLY, CDR2 FYNNEI, per germline. The V end lost 2 bases, the J end lost 3 bases, and 8 bases lay between the germline ends. CDR3 length: 14 amino acids. Written as DNA, the CDR3 is TGTGCCAGCAGTGAATTGAGCCACAATCAGCCCCAGCATTTT. Translation: CASSELSHNQPQHF.

This clone came up once. The chain is built from TRBV28 and TRBJ1-5; maybe TRBD1 (6 bases). CDR1 and CDR2 (germline): MDHEN, SYDVKM. The CDR3 contains 15 residues. V gave up 5 bases and J gave up 1 base, with 12 bases separating them. This CDR3 reads CASSETGLSNQPQHF. The DNA of the CDR3 is TGTGCCAGCAGTGAGACAGGCCTGAGCAATCAGCCCCAGCATTTT.

This clone showed up just once. The rearrangement links TRBV5-1 to TRBJ1-3; TRBD1 is a possible D gene (6 bases). Germline V CDR1 and CDR2: SGHRS, YFSETQ. V was trimmed by 4 bases and J by 4 bases, leaving 24 bases between them. The CDR3 contains 18 residues. The CDR3 region is CASSLHDRSAGNGNTIYF. Written as DNA, the CDR3 is TGCGCCAGCAGCCTACATGACAGGTCGGCTGGAAACGGAAACACCATATATTTT.

The rearrangement joins TRBV5-4 to TRBJ2-5; D is undetermined. V lost 4 bases, J lost 2 bases, and 12 bases lay in between. The length of the CDR3 is 14 residues. CDR1 is SGHNT, CDR2 YYREEE, per germline (reference sequence). In DNA form, the CDR3 reads TGTGCCAGCAGCCTCGCCGGGTTACAAGAGACCCAGTACTTC. It codes for CASSLAGLQETQYF.

The rearrangement links TRBV27 to TRBJ1-6, with D uncertain. This CDR3 comprises 14 residues. V gave up 6 bases and J gave up 3 bases, with 9 bases separating them. Germline CDR1 and CDR2: MNHEY and SMNVEV (reference sequence). The DNA for the CDR3 is TGTGCCAGCAGCTCGGAGGGCTATAATTCACCCCTCCACTTT. Residues: CASSSEGYNSPLHF.

This clone was seen a single time. This chain connects TRBV30 to TRBJ2-2, with TRBD2 matching over 10 bases. CDR3 size: 18 residues. Germline values: CDR1 GTSNPN, CDR2 SVGIG (reference sequence). V trimming: 3 bases; J trimming: 7 bases; junction bases outside the gene matches: 17. CDR3: CAWSARPTTSGRNGELFF. The DNA for the CDR3 is TGTGCCTGGAGCGCCCGCCCTACGACTAGCGGGCGTAACGGGGAGCTGTTTTTT.

This chain connects TRBV7-2 to TRBJ2-7; D is possibly TRBD1 (5 bases). The CDR3 consists of 14 residues. Germline V lookup: CDR1 SGHTA, CDR2 FQGNSA. V gave up 2 bases and J gave up 5 bases, with 13 bases separating them. The CDR3 DNA follows: TGTGCCAGCAGCTTACCCCCTAGGGGCCACGAGCAGTACTTC. This codes for CASSLPPRGHEQYF.

The chain couples TRBV9 to TRBJ1-4; unclear D gene. Germline CDR1 and CDR2: SGDLS and YYNGEE. CDR3 length: 13 amino acids. V lost 0 bases and J lost 6, with 6 bases in between. The CDR3: CASSVGGDEKLFF. The DNA for the CDR3 is TGTGCCAGCAGCGTAGGCGGTGATGAAAAACTGTTTTTT.

This clone was observed once. The J gene is TRBJ2-1, the V gene TRBV29-1; 14 nucleotides line up with TRBD2. V was pared by 6 bases and J by 7 bases, with 2 bases of the junction left unmatched. The CDR3 length is 13 residues. Germline V lookup: CDR1 SQVTM, CDR2 ANQGSEA. CDR3 sequence: CSVTSGRANEQFF. CDR3 coding DNA: TGCAGCGTGACTAGCGGGAGGGCGAATGAGCAGTTCTTC.

The chain couples TRBV19 to TRBJ2-7; 10 bases match TRBD2. The length of the CDR3 is 17 residues. The germline CDR1 and CDR2 sequences are LNHDA and SQIVND (reference sequence). V was clipped by 5 bases and J by 7 bases; unmatched bases: 17. The CDR3 loop reads CASSPPHPLAGVGEQYF. For the CDR3, the DNA is TGTGCCAGTAGTCCTCCCCACCCTCTAGCGGGAGTGGGGGAGCAGTACTTC.

J is TRBJ2-1 and V is TRBV11-3, with 8 bases matching TRBD1. The V segment lost 6 bases and the J segment 0 bases; nucleotides outside the gene matches: 4. The CDR3 totals 15 residues. Germline CDR1 SGHNT, CDR2 YENEEA. CDR3 in amino acids: CASSTGQGSYNEQFF. The CDR3 coding sequence is TGTGCCAGCAGTACAGGACAGGGCTCCTACAATGAGCAGTTCTTC.

The V gene is TRBV5-8, the J gene TRBJ1-2, with TRBD1 matching 7 bases. The CDR3 runs to 14 residues. V dropped 0 bases and J dropped 8; count of bases not matched to a gene: 7. CDR1 SGHTS and CDR2 YDEGEE come from the germline V gene. The CDR3 reads CASSLDGTAVGYTF. The CDR3 bases are TGTGCCAGCAGCTTGGACGGGACAGCGGTCGGCTACACCTTC.

The rearrangement uses TRBV7-2 and TRBJ2-1, with 13 bases aligning to TRBD2. The germline V gene has CDR1 SGHTA and CDR2 FQGNSA. V trimming: 7 bases; J trimming: 7 bases; junction bases outside the gene matches: 13. CDR3 length equals 17 residues. CDR3 protein: CASTERGLAGARNEQFF. The CDR3 nucleotides read TGTGCCAGCACCGAGAGAGGACTAGCGGGGGCTAGAAATGAGCAGTTCTTC.

The V gene is TRBV29-1, the J gene TRBJ1-5, with TRBD1 identical over 8 bases. V lost 4 bases and J lost 4; bases outside the gene matches: 3. The CDR3 extends over 13 amino acids. The germline gives CDR1 SQVTM, CDR2 ANQGSEA. The CDR3 region is CSVGTGRNQPQHF. The CDR3 DNA sequence: TGCAGCGTTGGGACAGGGCGGAATCAGCCCCAGCATTTT.

The V gene is TRBV7-6, the J gene TRBJ2-3, with D perhaps matching TRBD2 (6 bases). V lost 5 bases and J lost 2, with 17 bases in between. The CDR3 sequence is 16 residues long. Germline V gene data show CDR1 as SGHVS and CDR2 as FNYEAQ. The CDR3 DNA follows: TGTGCCAGCAGCCACGTGCGCCGACTAGACACAGATACGCAGTATTTT. Translation: CASSHVRRLDTDTQYF. Variable domain in full (rest from reference TRBV7-6 and TRBJ2-3): GAGVSQSPRYKVTKRGQDVALRCDPISGHVSLYWYRQALGQGPEFLTYFNYEAQQDKSGLPNDRFSAERPEGSISTLTIQRTEQRDSAMYRCASSHVRRLDTDTQYFGPGTRLTVL.

This clone has only a few counts. The chain has TRBV19 and TRBJ1-5; 12 bases map to TRBD1. The CDR3 runs to 19 residues. Germline values: CDR1 LNHDA, CDR2 SQIVND (reference sequence). V lost 4 bases, J lost 2 bases, and 12 bases stayed unmatched. CDR3 residues: CASSTSGTGGIYGNQPQHF. CDR3 nucleotides: TGTGCCAGTAGTACTTCCGGGACAGGGGGCATTTACGGCAATCAGCCCCAGCATTTT. Full variable domain (outside the CDR3, taken from reference TRBV19 and TRBJ1-5): DGGITQSPKYLFRKEGQNVTLSCEQNLNHDAMYWYRQDPGQGLRLIYYSQIVNDFQKGDIAEGYSVSREKKESFPLTVTSAQKNPTAFYLCASSTSGTGGIYGNQPQHFGDGTRLSIL.

V is TRBV11-2 and J is TRBJ2-1, with 8 positions matching TRBD2. V trimming: 1 base; J trimming: 3 bases; junction bases outside the gene matches: 2. The germline CDR1 and CDR2 sequences are SGHAT and FQNNGV. CDR3 length: 15 amino acids. The CDR3, as DNA: TGTGCCAGCAGCTTAGTTCTAGCGGGCTACAATGAGCAGTTCTTC. It specifies CASSLVLAGYNEQFF.

V gene TRBV29-1 combines with J gene TRBJ1-2; the match to TRBD1 covers 8 bases. Germline V lookup: CDR1 SQVTM, CDR2 ANQGSEA. Unmatched junction bases numbered 5, after V lost 7 bases and J lost 4 bases. The CDR3 runs 12 residues. The CDR3 coding sequence is TGCAGCGCCTCCGGGACAGGCTATGGCTACACCTTC. It specifies CSASGTGYGYTF.